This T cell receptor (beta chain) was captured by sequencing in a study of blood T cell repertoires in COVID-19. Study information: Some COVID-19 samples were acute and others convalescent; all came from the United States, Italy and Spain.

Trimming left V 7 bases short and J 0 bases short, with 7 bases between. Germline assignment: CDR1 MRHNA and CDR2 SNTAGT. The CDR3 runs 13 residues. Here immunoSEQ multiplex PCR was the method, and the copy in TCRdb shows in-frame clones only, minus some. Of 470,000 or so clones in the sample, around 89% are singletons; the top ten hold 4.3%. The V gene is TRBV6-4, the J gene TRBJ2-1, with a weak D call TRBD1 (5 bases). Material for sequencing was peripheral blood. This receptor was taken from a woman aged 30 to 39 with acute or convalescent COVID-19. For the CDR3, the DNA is TGTGCCAGCAAGGGGATCTCCTACAATGAGCAGTTCTTC. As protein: CASKGISYNEQFF.